The present T cell receptor beta chain was sequenced within a study of cytotoxic CD8 clonotypes in ibrutinib-treated CLL. Study information: Samples showed on average roughly 250,000 productive templates and roughly 90,000 productive rearrangements. Whole-study results and caveats: Having risen at ibrutinib response, clonality had fallen back toward baseline by progression. Sampling of sustained-remission and progressing patients occurred at differing times.

The assay was immunoSEQ multiplex PCR, and TCRdb's table has in-frame clones only and misses some. The repertoire holds tens of thousands of clones, with 60% to 85% as singletons. CDR1 is LGHNA, CDR2 YNFKEQ, per germline. Between the trimmed V and J ends, which lost 4 bases and 4 bases, there was a span of 10 bases. This CDR3 is built from 13 residues. On this clone: Its antigen is not known.

The receptor was isolated from a human donor with chronic lymphocytic leukemia. The rearrangement joins TRBV4-2 to TRBJ1-2; weak D call: TRBD1 (5 bases). The sequenced sample was PBMCs, obtained after 36 months of ibrutinib treatment. The CDR3 region has the DNA TGTGCCAGCAGCCTAGGGGAGGGCTATGGCTACACCTTC. Amino acid sequence: CASSLGEGYGYTF.